This T cell receptor (beta chain) appears in the sequencing data of a study of PD-1 blockade in classical Hodgkin lymphoma (dated by TCRdb to the early 2020s). For context, the study as a whole: Nivolumab dosing was 3 mg/kg intravenously every 2 weeks, continuing until either disease progression or unacceptable toxicity. To define a peripheral blood immune signature of response to PD-1 blockade in classical Hodgkin lymphoma, the study combined TCR beta sequencing with CyTOF.

Study-wide conclusions, independent of this receptor: Baseline TCR diversity was reported to be lower in newly diagnosed patients than in healthy donors and to be lower still in relapsed/refractory patients. Baseline diversity similar to that of newly diagnosed patients was observed in trial patients achieving complete response, whereas significantly lower diversity was observed in partial responders and progressors. Only a single clinical trial cohort was studied, and what caused the repertoire differences, possibly disease activity or prior therapy, remained undefined. By C4D1, a significant rise was seen in CD4+ TCR diversity but not in CD8+ TCR diversity (p=0.0027 vs p=0.16), and the rise was most apparent among complete responders (p=0.02). Patients starting nivolumab less than 1 year after ASCT had lower diversity and were excluded from later analyses to avoid confounding by immune reconstitution.

Genomic DNA was isolated using the Qiagen DNeasy kit from unsorted PBMCs as well as from negatively selected CD4+ and CD8+ fractions. Amplification of TCR beta CDR3 regions was done by immunoSEQ multiplex PCR with primers that anneal to V and J segments. A synthetic immune receptor repertoire was used to minimize amplification bias, and remaining bias was computationally removed after sequencing. Under the source paper's analysis protocol: Custom Python scripts were used to quantify repertoire diversity as the Shannon entropy index. The unsorted, CD4+ and CD8+ repertoires were each analyzed separately, with the exception of combined analyses, where CD4+ and CD8+ sequences were merged in silico. A clone counted as expanded when the clone's frequency after treatment rose at least 2-fold relative to C1D1, and clones undetected at baseline were given a pseudocount of 0.5. Clones with 0 or 1 copy at C1D1 were defined as singleton clones, while clones with 2 or more copies were defined as non-singleton clones. Clones expanded in unsorted samples were labelled as CD4+, CD8+ or unknown by matching protein sequences in sorted samples from the same patient. Diversity changes from C1D1 to C4D1 were tested in paired samples using Wilcoxon tests. TCRdb holds this immuneACCESS table with in-frame rearrangements only. Some clones are missing; in checked studies, unresolved V genes explain under half, and the rest has no known cause. From that table come the V and J calls and clone size; the DNA was used to work out D and trimming. A total of approximately 98,000 clones appear in this sample, around 89% of them only once. Just under 20% of the sample lies in the top ten.

The time point tag for this specimen amounts to: cycle 2 day 1 (C2D1) of nivolumab. Every trial patient had relapsed after autologous stem cell transplantation, and cohorts A, B and C differed in prior brentuximab vedotin exposure. The trial cohort included 50 to 70 patients with relapsed/refractory classical Hodgkin lymphoma, and each patient had a best overall response of complete response, partial response or progressive disease. Single-agent nivolumab was administered to trial patients in the multi-cohort phase II CheckMate 205 trial. Best overall response was determined by an independent review committee according to the 2007 International Working Group response criteria. Trial PBMCs were collected immediately before nivolumab initiation (C1D1) and during therapy at cycle 2 day 1 and cycle 4 day 1. After peripheral blood was drawn into 8 mL Vacutainer Cell Preparation Tubes, PBMCs were isolated by centrifugation and then cryopreserved.

V lost 3 bases and J lost 14 bases; the stretch between them is 17 bases long. The CDR1 and CDR2 encoded by the germline V gene are SNHLY and FYNNEI. Taken from cysteine to phenylalanine, the CDR3 has 13 residues. Solely the CDR3 DNA is kept, with 39 bases framed from the first base. Comments on this clone: Its binding antigen is unknown. No per-base quality is available; no much larger clone lies one base away.

The chain joins TRBV2 to TRBJ2-1, with a tentative D gene TRBD2 over 7 matching bases. The sequence was obtained from a human donor with classical Hodgkin lymphoma. Sample: peripheral blood mononuclear cells (PBMCs), taken before the second cycle of nivolumab. Read as DNA, the sequence is TGTGCCAGCAGTGATGGGGGGGGCAGGGCGGAGTTCTTC. This codes for CASSDGGGRAEFF.